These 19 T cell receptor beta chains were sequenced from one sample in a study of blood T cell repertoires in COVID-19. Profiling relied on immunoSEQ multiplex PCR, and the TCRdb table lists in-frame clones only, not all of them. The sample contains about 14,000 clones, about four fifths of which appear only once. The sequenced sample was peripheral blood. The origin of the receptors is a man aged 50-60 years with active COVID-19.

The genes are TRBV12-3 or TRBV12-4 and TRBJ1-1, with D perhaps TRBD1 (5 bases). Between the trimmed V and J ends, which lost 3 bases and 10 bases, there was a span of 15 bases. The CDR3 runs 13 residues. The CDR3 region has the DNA TGTGCCAGCAGTTTGACCAGGGTTGGCGGAGCTTTCTTT. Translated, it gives CASSLTRVGGAFF.

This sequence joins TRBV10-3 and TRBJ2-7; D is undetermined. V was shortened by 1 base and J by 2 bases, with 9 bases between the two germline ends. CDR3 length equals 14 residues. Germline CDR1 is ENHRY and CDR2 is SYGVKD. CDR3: CAISEFVQTYEQYF. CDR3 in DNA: TGTGCCATCAGTGAGTTTGTACAGACCTACGAGCAGTACTTC.

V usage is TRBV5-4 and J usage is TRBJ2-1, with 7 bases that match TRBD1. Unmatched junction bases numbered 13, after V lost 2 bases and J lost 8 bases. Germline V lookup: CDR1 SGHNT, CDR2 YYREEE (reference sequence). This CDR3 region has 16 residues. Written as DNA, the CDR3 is TGTGCCAGCAGCTTCTCGACAGGGATCTACTTCGATGAGCAGTTCTTC. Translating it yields CASSFSTGIYFDEQFF.

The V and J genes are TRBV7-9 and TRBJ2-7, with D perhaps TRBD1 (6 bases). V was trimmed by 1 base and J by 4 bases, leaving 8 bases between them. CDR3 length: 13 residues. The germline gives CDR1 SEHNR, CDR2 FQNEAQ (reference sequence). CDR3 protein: CASSLDTGYEQYF. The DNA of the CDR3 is TGTGCCAGCAGCTTAGACACAGGGTACGAGCAGTACTTC.

CDR3 DNA: TGTGCCAGCAGTGACCTAGCGGGAGACAATGAGCAGTTCTTC. This encodes CASSDLAGDNEQFF. This sequence joins TRBV6-4 and TRBJ2-1; 10 nucleotides match TRBD2. The germline V gene encodes CDR1 MRHNA and CDR2 SNTAGT. Unmatched junction bases numbered 0, after V lost 2 bases and J lost 5 bases. CDR3 length equals 14 residues.

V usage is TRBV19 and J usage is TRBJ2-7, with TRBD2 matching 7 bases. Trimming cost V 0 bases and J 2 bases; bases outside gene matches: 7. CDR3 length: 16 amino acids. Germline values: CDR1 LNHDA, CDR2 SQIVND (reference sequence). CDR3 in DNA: TGTGCCAGTAGTATAGATTTGGGAGGGAGTACCTACGAGCAGTACTTC. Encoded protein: CASSIDLGGSTYEQYF.

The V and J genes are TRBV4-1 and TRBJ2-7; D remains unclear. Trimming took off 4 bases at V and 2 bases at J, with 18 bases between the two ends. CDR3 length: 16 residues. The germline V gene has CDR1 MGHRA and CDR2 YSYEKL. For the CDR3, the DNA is TGCGCCAGCAGCCCCTACTTGCGTGAGGCGGCCTACGAGCAGTACTTC. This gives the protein CASSPYLREAAYEQYF.

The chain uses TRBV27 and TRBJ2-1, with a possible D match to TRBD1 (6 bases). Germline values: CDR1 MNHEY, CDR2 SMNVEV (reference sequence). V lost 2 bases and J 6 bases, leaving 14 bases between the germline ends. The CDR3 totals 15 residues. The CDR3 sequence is CASSLLAGAGNEQFF. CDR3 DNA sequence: TGTGCCAGCAGTTTACTGGCAGGGGCTGGCAATGAGCAGTTCTTC.

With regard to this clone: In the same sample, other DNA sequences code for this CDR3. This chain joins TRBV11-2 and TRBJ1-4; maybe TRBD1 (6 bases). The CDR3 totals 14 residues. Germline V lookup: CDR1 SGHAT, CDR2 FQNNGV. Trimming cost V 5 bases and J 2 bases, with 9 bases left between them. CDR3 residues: CASSLTGTNEKLFF. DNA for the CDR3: TGTGCCAGCAGCCTTACAGGGACTAATGAAAAACTGTTTTTT. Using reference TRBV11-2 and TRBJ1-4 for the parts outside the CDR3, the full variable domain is EAGVAQSPRYKIIEKRQSVAFWCNPISGHATLYWYQQILGQGPKLLIQFQNNGVVDDSQLPKDRFSAERLKGVDSTLKIQPAKLEDSAVYLCASSLTGTNEKLFFGSGTQLSVL.

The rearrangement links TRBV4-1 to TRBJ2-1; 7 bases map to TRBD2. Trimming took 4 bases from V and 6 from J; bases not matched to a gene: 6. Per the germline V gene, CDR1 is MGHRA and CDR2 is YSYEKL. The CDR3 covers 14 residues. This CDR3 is CASSPLGGSNEQFF. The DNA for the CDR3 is TGCGCCAGCAGCCCCCTCGGCGGGAGCAATGAGCAGTTCTTC.

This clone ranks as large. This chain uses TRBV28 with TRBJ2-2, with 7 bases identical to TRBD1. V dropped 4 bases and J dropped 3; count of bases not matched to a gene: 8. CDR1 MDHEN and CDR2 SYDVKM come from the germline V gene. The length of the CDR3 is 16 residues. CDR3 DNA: TGTGCCAGCAGTTCCCTCTCCGACAGGGACACCGGGGAGCTGTTTTTT. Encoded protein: CASSSLSDRDTGELFF.

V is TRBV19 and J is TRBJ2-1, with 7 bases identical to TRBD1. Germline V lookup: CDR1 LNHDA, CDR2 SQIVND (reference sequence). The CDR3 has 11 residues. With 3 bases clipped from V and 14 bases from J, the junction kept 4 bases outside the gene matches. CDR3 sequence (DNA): TGTGCCAGTAGTATGGGGACAGAAGAGTTCTTC. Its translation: CASSMGTEEFF.

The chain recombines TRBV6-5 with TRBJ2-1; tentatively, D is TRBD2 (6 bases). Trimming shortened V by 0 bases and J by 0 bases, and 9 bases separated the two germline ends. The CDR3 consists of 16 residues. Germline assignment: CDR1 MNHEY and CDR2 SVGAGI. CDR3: CASSYSGGSSYNEQFF. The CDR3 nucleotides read TGTGCCAGCAGTTACTCTGGAGGGAGCTCCTACAATGAGCAGTTCTTC.

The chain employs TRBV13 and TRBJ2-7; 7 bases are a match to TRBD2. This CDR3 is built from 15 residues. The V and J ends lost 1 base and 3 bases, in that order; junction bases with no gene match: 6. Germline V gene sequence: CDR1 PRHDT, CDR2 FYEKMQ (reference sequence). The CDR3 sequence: CASSLVSSGNYEQYF. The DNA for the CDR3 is TGTGCCAGCAGCTTAGTGTCTAGCGGCAACTACGAGCAGTACTTC.

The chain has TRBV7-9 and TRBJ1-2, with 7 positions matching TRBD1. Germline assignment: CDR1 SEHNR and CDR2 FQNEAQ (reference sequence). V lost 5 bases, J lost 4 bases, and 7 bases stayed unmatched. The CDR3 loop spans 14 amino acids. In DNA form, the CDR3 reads TGTGCCAGCAGCCTCCCCGGGACAGTCTATGGCTACACCTTC. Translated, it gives CASSLPGTVYGYTF.

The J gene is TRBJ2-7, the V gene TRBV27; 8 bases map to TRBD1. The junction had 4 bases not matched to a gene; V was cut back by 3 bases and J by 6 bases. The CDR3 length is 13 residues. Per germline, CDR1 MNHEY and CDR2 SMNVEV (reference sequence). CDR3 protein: CASSFPGGFEQYF. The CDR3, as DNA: TGTGCCAGCAGTTTTCCAGGGGGCTTCGAGCAGTACTTC.

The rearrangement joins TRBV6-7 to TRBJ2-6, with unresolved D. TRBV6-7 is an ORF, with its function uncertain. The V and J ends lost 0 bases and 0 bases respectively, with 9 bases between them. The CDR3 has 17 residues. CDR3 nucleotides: TGTGCCAGCAGTTACTCCTTCGAGCGCTCTGGGGCCAACGTCCTGACTTTC. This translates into CASSYSFERSGANVLTF.

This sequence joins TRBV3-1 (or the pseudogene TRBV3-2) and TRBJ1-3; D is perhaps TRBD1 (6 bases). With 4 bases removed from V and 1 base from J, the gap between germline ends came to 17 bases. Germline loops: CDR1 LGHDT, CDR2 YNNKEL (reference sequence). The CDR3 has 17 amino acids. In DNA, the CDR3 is TGTGCCAGCAGCCCCGGGGCGGGGGCCGAATCTGGAAACACCATATATTTT. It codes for CASSPGAGAESGNTIYF.

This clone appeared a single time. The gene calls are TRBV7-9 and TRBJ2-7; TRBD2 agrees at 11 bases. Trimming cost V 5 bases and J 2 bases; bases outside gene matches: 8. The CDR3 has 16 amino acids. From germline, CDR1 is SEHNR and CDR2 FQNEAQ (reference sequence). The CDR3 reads CASSENRLAGPYEQYF. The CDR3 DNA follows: TGTGCCAGCAGCGAAAATAGACTAGCGGGACCCTACGAGCAGTACTTC. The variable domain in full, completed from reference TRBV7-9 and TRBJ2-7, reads DTGVSQNPRHKITKRGQNVTFRCDPISEHNRLYWYRQTLGQGPEFLTYFQNEAQLEKSRLLSDRFSAERPKGSFSTLEIQRTEQGDSAMYLCASSENRLAGPYEQYFGPGTRLTVT.